This entry is about one T cell receptor (beta chain). Repertoires were generated with immunoSEQ multiplex PCR, while TCRdb's copy carries only in-frame clones and drops some. This sample yields 15,000 to 17,000 clones, of which roughly four fifths are seen a single time; roughly 20% belongs to the top ten. This specimen belongs to a study of blood T cell repertoires in COVID-19. CDR1 GTSNPN and CDR2 SVGIG come from the germline V gene (reference sequence). CDR3 length: 13 amino acids. V was trimmed by 0 bases and J by 4 bases, leaving 9 bases between them. The material sequenced was peripheral blood. The source is a man older than 75 with active or convalescent COVID-19. This chain joins TRBV30 and TRBJ1-1, with a tentative D call TRBD1 (6 bases). DNA for the CDR3: TGTGCCTGGAGTGTGTCAGGGGTCACTGAAGCTTTCTTT. Translating it yields CAWSVSGVTEAFF. The whole variable domain, filled in from reference TRBV30 and TRBJ1-1, reads SQTIHQWPATLVQPVGSPLSLECTVEGTSNPNLYWYRQAAGRGLQLLFYSVGIGQISSEVPQNLSASRPQDRQFILSSKKLLLSDSGFYLCAWSVSGVTEAFFGQGTRLTVV.